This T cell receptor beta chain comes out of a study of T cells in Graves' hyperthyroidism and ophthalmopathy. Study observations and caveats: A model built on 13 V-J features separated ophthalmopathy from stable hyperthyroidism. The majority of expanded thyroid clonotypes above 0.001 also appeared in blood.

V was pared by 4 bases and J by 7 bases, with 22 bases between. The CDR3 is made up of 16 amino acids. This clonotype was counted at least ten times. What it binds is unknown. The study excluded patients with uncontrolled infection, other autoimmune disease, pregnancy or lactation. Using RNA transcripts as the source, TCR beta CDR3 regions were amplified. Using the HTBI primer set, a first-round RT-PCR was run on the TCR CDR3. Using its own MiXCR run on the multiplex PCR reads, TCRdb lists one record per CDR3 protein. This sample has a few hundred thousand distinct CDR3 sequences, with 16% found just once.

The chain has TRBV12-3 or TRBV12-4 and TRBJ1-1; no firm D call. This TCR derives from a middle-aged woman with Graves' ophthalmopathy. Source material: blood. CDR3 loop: CASSSPQAKGKLEAFF. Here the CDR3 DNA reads TGTGCCAGCAGTTCCCCGCAGGCGAAAGGAAAGCTTGAAGCTTTCTTT.